This entry describes one T cell receptor beta chain. This sample is drawn from a study of blood T cell repertoires in COVID-19. How the authors handled the data: It was from reference gene primer amplification that nucleated cell counts were estimated. Only in-frame clones appear in the TCRdb table, and some are missing; sequencing was by immunoSEQ multiplex PCR. V and J calls plus clone size are reproduced from that table; the DNA served to infer D and trimming. Here the sample spans approximately 260,000 clones, 89% being singletons. Trimming cost V 6 bases and J 3 bases, with 11 bases left between them. This CDR3 is 13 amino acids long.

This TCR came from a woman aged 40 to 50 who had recovered from COVID-19. The chain carries TRBV12-3 or TRBV12-4 and TRBJ1-1; D is unclear. Specimen: peripheral blood. In DNA, the CDR3 is TGTGCCAGCAGCCAGCAGAGGGACACTGAAGCTTTCTTT. This translates into CASSQQRDTEAFF.